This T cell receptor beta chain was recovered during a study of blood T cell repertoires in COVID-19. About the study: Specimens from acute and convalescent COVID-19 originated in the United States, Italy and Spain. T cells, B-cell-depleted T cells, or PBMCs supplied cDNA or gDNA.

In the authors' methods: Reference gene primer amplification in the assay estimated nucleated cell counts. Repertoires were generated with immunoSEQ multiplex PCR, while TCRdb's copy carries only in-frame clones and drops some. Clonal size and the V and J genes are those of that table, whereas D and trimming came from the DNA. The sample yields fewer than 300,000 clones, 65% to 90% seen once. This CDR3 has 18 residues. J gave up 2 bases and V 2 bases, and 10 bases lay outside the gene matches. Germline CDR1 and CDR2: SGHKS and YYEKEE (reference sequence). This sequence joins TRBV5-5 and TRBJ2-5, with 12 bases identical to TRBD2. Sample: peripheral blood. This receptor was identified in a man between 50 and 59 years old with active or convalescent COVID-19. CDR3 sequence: CASSFSGTSGWTQETQYF. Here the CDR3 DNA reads TGTGCCAGCAGCTTTTCCGGGACTAGCGGGTGGACTCAAGAGACCCAGTACTTC.